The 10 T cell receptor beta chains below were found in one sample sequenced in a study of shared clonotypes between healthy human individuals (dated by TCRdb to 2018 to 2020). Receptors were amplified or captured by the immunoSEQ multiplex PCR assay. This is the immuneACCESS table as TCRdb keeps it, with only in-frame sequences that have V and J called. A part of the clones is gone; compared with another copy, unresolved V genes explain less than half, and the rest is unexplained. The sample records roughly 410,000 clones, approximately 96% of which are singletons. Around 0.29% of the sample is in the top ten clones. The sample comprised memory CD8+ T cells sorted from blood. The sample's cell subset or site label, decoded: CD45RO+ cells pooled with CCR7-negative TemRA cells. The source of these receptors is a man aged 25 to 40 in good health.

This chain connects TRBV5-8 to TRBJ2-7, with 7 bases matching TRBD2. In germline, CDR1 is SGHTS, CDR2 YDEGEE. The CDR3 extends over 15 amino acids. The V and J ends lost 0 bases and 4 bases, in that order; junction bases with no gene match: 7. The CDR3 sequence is CASSLARGSRYEQYF. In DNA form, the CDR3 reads TGTGCCAGCAGCTTGGCGCGGGGGAGCCGGTACGAGCAGTACTTC.

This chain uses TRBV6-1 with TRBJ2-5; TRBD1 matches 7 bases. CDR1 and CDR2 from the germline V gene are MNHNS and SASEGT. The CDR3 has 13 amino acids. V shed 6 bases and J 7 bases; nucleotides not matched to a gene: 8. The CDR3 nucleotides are TGTGCCAGCAGCCTTTCTGACAGGGCGACCCAGTACTTC. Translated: CASSLSDRATQYF.

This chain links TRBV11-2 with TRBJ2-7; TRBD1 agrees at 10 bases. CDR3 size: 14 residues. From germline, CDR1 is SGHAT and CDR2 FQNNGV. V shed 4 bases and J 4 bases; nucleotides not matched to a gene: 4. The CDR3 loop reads CASSSRQGAYEQYF. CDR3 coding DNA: TGTGCCAGCAGCTCCCGACAGGGGGCGTACGAGCAGTACTTC.

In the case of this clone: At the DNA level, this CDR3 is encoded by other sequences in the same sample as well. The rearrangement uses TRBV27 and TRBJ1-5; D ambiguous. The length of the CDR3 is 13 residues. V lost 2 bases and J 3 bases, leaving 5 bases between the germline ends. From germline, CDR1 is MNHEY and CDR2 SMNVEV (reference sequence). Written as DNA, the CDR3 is TGTGCCAGCAGTTTAATTGCCAATCAGCCCCAGCATTTT. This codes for CASSLIANQPQHF.

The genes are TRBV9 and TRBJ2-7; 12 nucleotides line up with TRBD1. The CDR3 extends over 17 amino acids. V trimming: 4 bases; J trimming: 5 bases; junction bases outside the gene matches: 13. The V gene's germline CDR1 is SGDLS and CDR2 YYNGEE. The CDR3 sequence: CASSLGTGGDLLNEQYF. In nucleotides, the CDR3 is TGTGCCAGCAGCCTCGGGACAGGGGGCGATTTGTTAAACGAGCAGTACTTC. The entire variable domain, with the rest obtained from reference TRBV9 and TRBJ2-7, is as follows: DSGVTQTPKHLITATGQRVTLRCSPRSGDLSVYWYQQSLDQGLQFLIQYYNGEERAKGNILERFSAQQFPDLHSELNLSSLELGDSALYFCASSLGTGGDLLNEQYFGPGTRLTVT.

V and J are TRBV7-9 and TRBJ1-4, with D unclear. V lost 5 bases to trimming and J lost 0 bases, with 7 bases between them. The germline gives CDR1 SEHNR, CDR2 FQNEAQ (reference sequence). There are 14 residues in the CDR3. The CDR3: CASSDTTTNEKLFF. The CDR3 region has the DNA TGTGCCAGCAGCGATACAACAACTAATGAAAAACTGTTTTTT.

In DNA, the CDR3 is TGCGCCAGCAGCCAAGCTGGGGCGGCCACAGATACGCAGTATTTT. Encoded protein: CASSQAGAATDTQYF. This chain joins TRBV4-1 and TRBJ2-3, with D perhaps matching TRBD1 (5 bases). Germline V gene data show CDR1 as MGHRA and CDR2 as YSYEKL. Trimming removed 1 base from V and 2 bases from J, with 10 bases in between. This CDR3 has 15 residues.

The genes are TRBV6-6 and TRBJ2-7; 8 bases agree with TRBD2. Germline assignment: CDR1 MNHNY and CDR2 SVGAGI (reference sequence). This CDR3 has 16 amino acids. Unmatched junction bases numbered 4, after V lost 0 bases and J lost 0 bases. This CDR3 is CASSYSPLAGSYEQYF. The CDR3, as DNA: TGTGCCAGCAGTTACTCCCCTCTAGCGGGCTCCTACGAGCAGTACTTC.

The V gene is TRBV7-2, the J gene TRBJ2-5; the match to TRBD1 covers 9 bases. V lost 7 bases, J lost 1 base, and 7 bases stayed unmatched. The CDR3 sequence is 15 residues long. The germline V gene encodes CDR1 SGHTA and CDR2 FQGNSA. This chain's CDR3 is CASNFGTGTQETQYF. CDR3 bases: TGTGCCAGCAACTTCGGGACAGGGACCCAAGAGACCCAGTACTTC.

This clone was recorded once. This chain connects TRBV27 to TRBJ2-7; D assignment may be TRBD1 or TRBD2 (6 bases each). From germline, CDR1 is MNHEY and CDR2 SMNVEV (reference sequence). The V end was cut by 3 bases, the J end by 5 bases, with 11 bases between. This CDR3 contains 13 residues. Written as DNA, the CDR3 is TGTGCCAGCAGTTTTGGGGGGCGGGACGAGCAGTACTTC. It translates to CASSFGGRDEQYF.